These 22 T cell receptor beta chains originate from one sample sequenced in a study of blood T cell repertoires in COVID-19. The repertoire was sequenced with immunoSEQ multiplex PCR; TCRdb's copy has only in-frame clones and lacks some. This table has roughly 230,000 clones, 83% appearing once. Sequenced: peripheral blood. The receptors come from a human donor in a cohort sampled during active COVID-19.

The genes are TRBV28 and TRBJ1-5; the D gene is possibly TRBD1 (6 bases). Trimming took 9 bases from V and 0 from J, leaving 15 bases between them. The germline gives CDR1 MDHEN, CDR2 SYDVKM. This CDR3 contains 15 residues. CDR3: CASEPQGYSNQPQHF. The CDR3 DNA sequence: TGTGCCAGTGAACCACAGGGTTATAGCAATCAGCCCCAGCATTTT.

This rearrangement joins TRBV15 to TRBJ1-5; 7 bases line up with TRBD1. CDR1 is LNHNV and CDR2 is YYDKDF in the germline V gene (reference sequence). This CDR3 contains 15 residues. V gave up 4 bases and J gave up 2 bases; unmatched junction bases: 5. CDR3 loop: CATSIYRGGNQPQHF. The CDR3 DNA sequence: TGTGCCACCAGCATATACAGGGGCGGCAATCAGCCCCAGCATTTT.

This chain joins TRBV5-5 and TRBJ2-3; no clear D. Per the germline V gene, CDR1 is SGHKS and CDR2 is YYEKEE (reference sequence). The CDR3 has 13 amino acids. Between the trimmed V and J ends, which lost 4 bases and 2 bases, there was a span of 8 bases. The CDR3 DNA reads as TGTGCCAGCAGCCCGACACCCACAGATACGCAGTATTTT. This translates into CASSPTPTDTQYF.

The rearrangement links TRBV7-8 to TRBJ1-2; 10 positions agree with TRBD1. CDR1 is SGHVS and CDR2 is FQNEAQ in the germline V gene. Trimming took 2 bases from V and 3 from J; bases not matched to a gene: 3. This CDR3 region has 15 residues. The DNA for the CDR3 is TGTGCCAGCAGCTTAATAGGGACAGGGGACTATGGCTACACCTTC. As protein: CASSLIGTGDYGYTF.

This chain connects TRBV4-2 to TRBJ2-1; D remains unclear. V was shortened by 1 base and J by 9 bases, with 4 bases between the two germline ends. This CDR3 spans 11 amino acids. Looked up from germline, CDR1 is LGHNA and CDR2 is YNFKEQ. The CDR3 reads CASSQVREQFF. The CDR3 region has the DNA TGTGCCAGCAGCCAAGTTCGTGAGCAGTTCTTC.

The chain is built from TRBV6-6 and TRBJ1-3; D unresolved. The CDR3 sequence is 15 residues long. Germline loops: CDR1 MNHNY, CDR2 SVGAGI (reference sequence). With 6 bases removed from V and 0 bases from J, the gap between germline ends came to 12 bases. The CDR3 sequence: CASRPDGSSGNTIYF. Written as DNA, the CDR3 is TGTGCCAGCAGACCCGACGGGAGCTCTGGAAACACCATATATTTT.

The chain couples TRBV4-1 to TRBJ2-2, with TRBD2 identical over 12 bases. Per germline, CDR1 MGHRA and CDR2 YSYEKL. V lost 2 bases and J lost 5; bases outside the gene matches: 12. CDR3 length: 19 amino acids. CDR3 protein: CASSQPSGRASIGTGELFF. In DNA form, the CDR3 reads TGCGCCAGCAGCCAACCTAGCGGGAGGGCGAGTATTGGGACCGGGGAGCTGTTTTTT.

J is TRBJ2-5 and V is TRBV27; maybe TRBD2 (6 bases). V was shortened by 5 bases and J by 3 bases, with 13 bases between the two germline ends. Germline CDR1 and CDR2: MNHEY and SMNVEV (reference sequence). The CDR3 spans 14 residues. The DNA for the CDR3 is TGTGCCAGCAGTCCCATCGGGGGAGAAGAGACCCAGTACTTC. The encoded protein is CASSPIGGEETQYF.

CDR3 sequence: CASFSEGTEAFF. Written as DNA, the CDR3 is TGTGCCAGCTTCAGTGAGGGCACTGAAGCTTTCTTT. The chain links TRBV6-4 to TRBJ1-1; no firm D call. The CDR3 loop spans 12 amino acids. Trimming left V 8 bases short and J 4 bases short, with 11 bases between. CDR1 MRHNA and CDR2 SNTAGT come from the germline V gene.

CDR3 amino acids: CASSEEAGVETQYF. Written as DNA, the CDR3 is TGTGCCAGCAGTGAAGAGGCAGGGGTAGAGACCCAGTACTTC. The chain employs TRBV6-1 and TRBJ2-5; a weak D match, TRBD1 (6 bases). This CDR3 region has 14 residues. The ends were cut back, 1 base at V and 4 bases at J, with 10 bases in the middle. Germline lookup yields CDR1 MNHNS and CDR2 SASEGT.

The V gene is TRBV15, the J gene TRBJ1-6; D gene ambiguous. There are 16 residues in the CDR3. Trimming pared 0 bases from V and 7 bases from J, leaving 13 bases between. CDR1 and CDR2 from the germline V gene are LNHNV and YYDKDF (reference sequence). CDR3 sequence (DNA): TGTGCCACCAGCAGAGATCCCCGGGGTATGAATTCACCCCTCCACTTT. Amino acid sequence: CATSRDPRGMNSPLHF.

V and J are TRBV7-9 and TRBJ1-1; TRBD1 matches 10 bases. Trimming cost V 4 bases and J 11 bases; bases outside gene matches: 16. This CDR3 is 16 amino acids long. Germline V gene sequence: CDR1 SEHNR, CDR2 FQNEAQ (reference sequence). DNA of the CDR3: TGTGCCAGCAGCTCAGTTCAGCTTAGAGGGGGACAGGGGGCTTTCTTT. Translated, it gives CASSSVQLRGGQGAFF.

This sequence joins TRBV3-1 (or the pseudogene TRBV3-2) and TRBJ2-3; TRBD2 aligns across 7 bases. V shed 4 bases, J shed 1 base, and the junction held 5 bases outside the gene matches. Germline V gene lookup returns CDR1 LGHDT and CDR2 YNNKEL (reference sequence). The CDR3 is made up of 15 amino acids. CDR3 sequence reads: CASSLLAIGTDTQYF. In DNA, the CDR3 is TGTGCCAGCAGCCTACTAGCGATCGGCACAGATACGCAGTATTTT.

The chain joins TRBV3-1 (or the pseudogene TRBV3-2) to TRBJ2-1, with D possibly matching TRBD2 (7 bases). CDR1 and CDR2 (germline): LGHDT, YNNKEL (reference sequence). The CDR3 has 16 amino acids. V lost 3 bases and J lost 3, with 15 bases in between. The CDR3 here is CASSQGGTSLYNEQFF. The CDR3 nucleotides are TGTGCCAGCAGCCAGGGGGGGACATCTCTCTACAATGAGCAGTTCTTC.

This chain links TRBV18 with TRBJ2-2, with 8 bases that match TRBD1. V was pared by 3 bases and J by 3 bases, with 9 bases of the junction left unmatched. CDR3 length: 17 amino acids. Germline CDR1 KGHSH, CDR2 LQKENI. The CDR3, as DNA: TGTGCCAGCTCACCCCGAGGCAGGGGGCTTGACACCGGGGAGCTGTTTTTT. The encoded protein is CASSPRGRGLDTGELFF.

This clone has more than one count but fewer than ten. The genes are TRBV6-4 and TRBJ2-2; the match to TRBD2 covers 12 bases. The V gene end was trimmed by 7 bases and the J gene end by 3 bases; junction bases not matched to a gene: 3. The CDR3 spans 15 residues. Germline CDR1 MRHNA, CDR2 SNTAGT. The CDR3 loop reads CASKGTSGYTGELFF. CDR3 DNA: TGTGCCAGCAAGGGGACTAGCGGGTACACCGGGGAGCTGTTTTTT.

This rearrangement joins TRBV6-6 to TRBJ2-2; D not certain. V lost 4 bases and J lost 1, with 4 bases in between. Germline V gene lookup returns CDR1 MNHNY and CDR2 SVGAGI (reference sequence). The length of the CDR3 is 13 residues. The CDR3 DNA sequence: TGTGCCAGCAGTTCTAGGAACACCGGGGAGCTGTTTTTT. Translating gives CASSSRNTGELFF.

Concerning this clone itself: In the same sample, other DNA sequences code for this CDR3. The chain is built from TRBV5-1 and TRBJ2-3; possibly TRBD2 for D (6 bases). Trimming took off 2 bases at V and 0 bases at J, with 13 bases between the two ends. Germline V gives CDR1 SGHRS, CDR2 YFSETQ. The CDR3 has 16 amino acids. The CDR3 nucleotides read TGCGCCAGCAGCTTAGAGGGGACTCCTAGCACAGATACGCAGTATTTT. Its protein is CASSLEGTPSTDTQYF.

The V call is TRBV27, the J call TRBJ2-5; 12 nucleotides align to TRBD2. The CDR3 sequence is 17 residues long. Per the germline V gene, CDR1 is MNHEY and CDR2 is SMNVEV (reference sequence). After removal of 0 bases from V and 4 bases from J, the junction contained 6 bases not matched to a gene. The DNA for the CDR3 is TGTGCCAGCAGTTTATCGAGGCTAGCGGGGGGGCGAGAGACCCAGTACTTC. Amino acid sequence: CASSLSRLAGGRETQYF.

This clone was seen a few times. V gene TRBV5-8 combines with J gene TRBJ1-5; possible D gene TRBD1, 5 bases. V was pared by 4 bases and J by 5 bases, with 10 bases between. Germline values: CDR1 SGHTS, CDR2 YDEGEE. The CDR3 runs 13 residues. The CDR3: CASSQQGDQPQHF. The CDR3 DNA reads as TGTGCCAGCAGCCAGCAGGGCGATCAGCCCCAGCATTTT. Variable domain in full (rest from reference TRBV5-8 and TRBJ1-5): EAGVTQSPTHLIKTRGQQATLRCSPISGHTSVYWYQQALGLGLQFLLWYDEGEERNRGNFPPRFSGRQFPNYSSELNVNALELEDSALYLCASSQQGDQPQHFGDGTRLSIL.

In nucleotides, the CDR3 is TGTGCCATCAGTGAGGGACAGGGACACACAGATACGCAGTATTTT. Translated: CAISEGQGHTDTQYF. This chain joins TRBV10-3 and TRBJ2-3; 8 bases are shared with TRBD1. The CDR3 is 15 residues long. The ends lost 2 bases at V and 2 bases at J; junction bases unmatched: 3. Germline V gene sequence: CDR1 ENHRY, CDR2 SYGVKD.

This chain uses TRBV9 with TRBJ1-2, with D unresolved. Germline V gives CDR1 SGDLS, CDR2 YYNGEE. V was shortened by 0 bases and J by 5 bases, with 14 bases between the two germline ends. The CDR3 runs to 15 residues. This CDR3 is CASSVASDSPYGYTF. The CDR3 region has the DNA TGTGCCAGCAGCGTAGCCTCGGACTCCCCTTATGGCTACACCTTC.